Presented here are 18 T cell receptor beta chains from one specimen sequenced in a study of T cells in localized non-small cell lung cancer. This table comes from immunoSEQ multiplex PCR, and its TCRdb copy is limited to in-frame clones, with some not included. This sample yields over 1,500 clones, of which nearly 30% are seen a single time; about 13% belongs to the top ten. Sequencing used normal lung tissue next to the tumor, obtained before any cancer treatment. The receptors here all came from a male donor at least 60 years old with stage II squamous cell lung carcinoma.

The chain recombines TRBV15 with TRBJ2-1, with TRBD2 matching 7 bases. In germline, CDR1 is LNHNV, CDR2 YYDKDF (reference sequence). The CDR3 contains 15 residues. V shed 0 bases, J shed 2 bases, and the junction held 1 base outside the gene matches. The CDR3 sequence is CATSRDAGAYNEQFF. CDR3 in DNA: TGTGCCACCAGCAGAGATGCGGGAGCCTACAATGAGCAGTTCTTC.

The chain is built from TRBV6-8 and TRBJ1-2; 7 bases map to TRBD1. Germline loops: CDR1 MNHGY, CDR2 SAAAGT. The CDR3 consists of 20 residues. The V gene end was trimmed by 5 bases and the J gene end by 1 base; junction bases not matched to a gene: 22. The CDR3 region has the DNA TGTGCCAGCAGTCGGCCCAGCATCGGGACAGATCGCCTAAGTAACTATGGCTACACCTTC. It translates to CASSRPSIGTDRLSNYGYTF.

This clone has only a few counts. Written as DNA, the CDR3 is TGTGCCAGCAGTTACCACTCTTGGGAGGGGTTGGGCACTGAAGCTTTCTTT. Amino acid sequence: CASSYHSWEGLGTEAFF. The chain combines TRBV6-8 with TRBJ1-1, with D perhaps TRBD1 (5 bases). In germline, CDR1 is MNHGY, CDR2 SAAAGT. V was shortened by 2 bases and J by 4 bases, with 20 bases between the two germline ends. The CDR3 is 17 residues long.

The sample holds a few counts of this clone. The chain recombines TRBV9 with TRBJ1-3; D not certain. The V end lost 0 bases, the J end lost 0 bases, and 7 bases lay between the germline ends. CDR1 is SGDLS, CDR2 YYNGEE, per germline. The CDR3 is 15 residues long. The chain's CDR3 is CASSVGGTSGNTIYF. As DNA, the CDR3 is TGTGCCAGCAGCGTAGGCGGCACCTCTGGAAACACCATATATTTT.

This clone has more than one count but fewer than ten. The chain couples TRBV19 to TRBJ2-5; D gene uncertain. V was trimmed by 2 bases and J by 5 bases, leaving 9 bases between them. Germline V gene data show CDR1 as LNHDA and CDR2 as SQIVND (reference sequence). The CDR3 is 13 residues long. DNA of the CDR3: TGTGCCAGTAGTATACGTCTGGGGGAGACCCAGTACTTC. This codes for CASSIRLGETQYF.

The J gene is TRBJ1-1, the V gene TRBV9; 9 bases fit TRBD1. Trimming took 3 bases from V and 6 from J; bases not matched to a gene: 0. The CDR3 totals 12 residues. Per germline, CDR1 SGDLS and CDR2 YYNGEE. CDR3 loop: CASSGQGAEAFF. As DNA, the CDR3 is TGTGCCAGCAGCGGACAGGGGGCTGAAGCTTTCTTT.

The rearrangement joins TRBV6-8 to TRBJ2-7; D perhaps matches TRBD1 (6 bases). The CDR3 length is 13 residues. Germline V CDR1 and CDR2: MNHGY, SAAAGT. Trimming removed 4 bases from V and 6 bases from J, with 13 bases in between. CDR3 bases: TGTGCCAGCAGTTCTACAGGGATTAGCGAGCAGTACTTC. This encodes CASSSTGISEQYF.

The rearrangement joins TRBV11-3 to TRBJ2-5; no firm D call. The CDR3 has 14 residues. V lost 5 bases to trimming and J lost 4 bases, with 14 bases between them. Germline V gene sequence: CDR1 SGHNT, CDR2 YENEEA. CDR3 sequence: CASSPSGGRETQYF. CDR3 bases: TGTGCCAGCAGCCCCTCTGGTGGGCGAGAGACCCAGTACTTC. Filled out from reference TRBV11-3 and TRBJ2-5, the complete variable domain reads EAGVVQSPRYKIIEKKQPVAFWCNPISGHNTLYWYLQNLGQGPELLIRYENEEAVDDSQLPKDRFSAERLKGVDSTLKIQPAELGDSAVYLCASSPSGGRETQYFGPGTRLLVL.

DNA of the CDR3: TGTGCCAGCAGCTTCGGGCGGGCCGGGGAGCTGTTTTTT. Translation: CASSFGRAGELFF. The chain combines TRBV9 with TRBJ2-2; perhaps TRBD2 as D (5 bases). Trimming took off 4 bases at V and 6 bases at J, with 10 bases between the two ends. This CDR3 comprises 13 residues. From germline, CDR1 is SGDLS and CDR2 YYNGEE.

The rearrangement uses TRBV29-1 and TRBJ2-3, with D possibly being TRBD2 (6 bases). The germline V gene has CDR1 SQVTM and CDR2 ANQGSEA. This CDR3 region has 15 residues. Trimming pared 2 bases from V and 0 bases from J, leaving 12 bases between. The CDR3 DNA sequence: TGCAGCGTTGAATTGGGGGGTGCTAGCACAGATACGCAGTATTTT. It is translated as CSVELGGASTDTQYF.

This clone was picked up a small number of times. This chain joins TRBV4-1 and TRBJ1-1; D is unclear. Germline V gene sequence: CDR1 MGHRA, CDR2 YSYEKL. This CDR3 has 15 residues. V gave up 1 base and J gave up 5 bases, with 14 bases separating them. The DNA of the CDR3 is TGCGCCAGCAGCCAAGCTCTACCCTTGTTTACTGAAGCTTTCTTT. As protein: CASSQALPLFTEAFF.

This clone is categorized as large. The rearrangement joins TRBV29-1 to TRBJ2-5, with TRBD1 identical over 7 bases. This CDR3 is built from 12 residues. Germline values: CDR1 SQVTM, CDR2 ANQGSEA. The CDR3, as DNA: TGCAGTATCCTGACAGGGATGGAGACCCAGTACTTC. Translated, it gives CSILTGMETQYF.

Only a few counts were recorded for this clone. The chain links TRBV11-3 to TRBJ2-6; 9 bases are shared with TRBD2. The CDR3 spans 18 residues. V trimming: 1 base; J trimming: 0 bases; junction bases outside the gene matches: 4. Germline CDR1 reads SGHNT; CDR2 reads YENEEA. The chain's CDR3 is CASSLVAGATSGANVLTF. In DNA form, the CDR3 reads TGTGCCAGCAGCTTAGTAGCGGGGGCAACCTCTGGGGCCAACGTCCTGACTTTC. Using reference TRBV11-3 and TRBJ2-6 for the parts outside the CDR3, the full variable domain is EAGVVQSPRYKIIEKKQPVAFWCNPISGHNTLYWYLQNLGQGPELLIRYENEEAVDDSQLPKDRFSAERLKGVDSTLKIQPAELGDSAVYLCASSLVAGATSGANVLTFGAGSRLTVL.

The chain couples TRBV14 to TRBJ2-7; D is possibly TRBD2 (6 bases). Per germline, CDR1 SGHDN and CDR2 FVKESK. CDR3 length: 18 residues. Trimming took 1 base from V and 6 from J, leaving 25 bases between them. For the CDR3, the DNA is TGTGCCAGCAGCCAAGCCTACGGGAGAAGTAAGGACCTGGGCGAGCAGTACTTC. This codes for CASSQAYGRSKDLGEQYF.

This clone counts as large. The chain recombines TRBV11-3 with TRBJ2-4; D is possibly TRBD1 (5 bases). In germline, CDR1 is SGHNT, CDR2 YENEEA. The CDR3 has 14 amino acids. The ends were cut back, 2 bases at V and 8 bases at J, with 13 bases in the middle. The CDR3 DNA reads TGTGCCAGCAGCTTACAGGGTAACAGTGACATTCAGTACTTC. Protein sequence: CASSLQGNSDIQYF.

J is TRBJ2-1 and V is TRBV13, with a possible D match to TRBD1 (5 bases). This CDR3 contains 15 residues. The germline V gene has CDR1 PRHDT and CDR2 FYEKMQ (reference sequence). Trimming took 5 bases from V and 3 from J, leaving 14 bases between them. CDR3 DNA: TGTGCCAGCAGCGTAGTCCCTAGGGGCTACAATGAGCAGTTCTTC. Its protein product is CASSVVPRGYNEQFF.

This clone was seen a few times. The V gene is TRBV19, the J gene TRBJ2-7, with TRBD2 as a possible D gene (5 bases). CDR1 is LNHDA, CDR2 SQIVND, per germline (reference sequence). CDR3 length equals 12 residues. Here the CDR3 DNA reads TGTCCTACGGACCGGGATTACAACGAGCAGTACTTC. It specifies CPTDRDYNEQYF.

The chain is built from TRBV30 and TRBJ2-2; the match to TRBD2 covers 7 bases. CDR1 and CDR2 (germline): GTSNPN, SVGIG (reference sequence). V shed 0 bases, J shed 7 bases, and the junction held 8 bases outside the gene matches. The CDR3 totals 15 residues. The CDR3 region has the DNA TGTGCCTGGAGTGTAAAAGAAGGGAGGGACGGGGAGCTGTTTTTT. Residues: CAWSVKEGRDGELFF.